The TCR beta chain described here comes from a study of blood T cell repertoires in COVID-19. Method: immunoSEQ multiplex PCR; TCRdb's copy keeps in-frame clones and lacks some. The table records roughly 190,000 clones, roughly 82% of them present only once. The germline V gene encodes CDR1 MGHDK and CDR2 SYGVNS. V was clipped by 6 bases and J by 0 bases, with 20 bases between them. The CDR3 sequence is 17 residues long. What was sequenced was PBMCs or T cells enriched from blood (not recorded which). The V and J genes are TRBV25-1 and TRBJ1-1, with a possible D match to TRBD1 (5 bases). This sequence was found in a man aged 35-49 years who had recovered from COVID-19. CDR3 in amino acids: CASSGPDSTWMNTEAFF. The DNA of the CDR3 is TGTGCCAGCAGCGGTCCCGACAGCACGTGGATGAACACTGAAGCTTTCTTT.